These T cell receptor beta chains were read from a single sample in a study of OX40 agonist ivuxolimab in advanced cancers. Sequencing was performed with immunoSEQ multiplex PCR; in TCRdb, only in-frame clones are kept and a portion is missing. The table lists approximately 79,000 clones, 85% to 90% of them singletons, with around 3.2% in the top ten. The sequenced sample was CD4+ or CD8+ T cells sorted from blood, obtained in a trial of the OX40 agonist ivuxolimab. The source is an adult with an advanced solid tumor such as melanoma, head and neck, liver or kidney cancer. Both conserved end residues are part of each CDR3. The order of the fields is J gene, D gene, clone size, V gene, CDR3 DNA, CDR3 protein. The D gene is left open where the match is weak. Not all rows give a size; the values are once, few, many and, for expanded clones, a class.

j_call: TRBJ2-3
d_call: TRBD2
clone_size: .
v_call: TRBV27
cdr3_nt: TGTGCCAGCAGTTTATTCCCATGGACTAGCGGGAGCACAGATACGCAGTATTTT
cdr3_aa: CASSLFPWTSGSTDTQYF

j_call: TRBJ1-1
d_call: .
clone_size: .
v_call: TRBV5-1
cdr3_nt: TGCGCCAGCAGCCCGGACACACTCAACACTGAAGCTTTCTTT
cdr3_aa: CASSPDTLNTEAFF

j_call: TRBJ2-7
d_call: .
clone_size: .
v_call: TRBV4-3
cdr3_nt: TGCGCCAGCAGCCATGAGATAGTCGGCTACGAGCAGTACTTC
cdr3_aa: CASSHEIVGYEQYF

j_call: TRBJ1-5
d_call: TRBD1
clone_size: few
v_call: TRBV6-5
cdr3_nt: TGTGCCAGCAGTCCCACAGGGGATCAGCCCCAGCATTTT
cdr3_aa: CASSPTGDQPQHF

j_call: TRBJ1-5
d_call: .
clone_size: .
v_call: TRBV19
cdr3_nt: TGTGCCAGTAAGGGACAAGGGGATAATCAGCCCCAGCATTTT
cdr3_aa: CASKGQGDNQPQHF

j_call: TRBJ2-7
d_call: TRBD2
clone_size: .
v_call: TRBV6-1
cdr3_nt: TGTGCCAGCAGTGAAGGGACTAGCTACTACGAGCAGTACTTC
cdr3_aa: CASSEGTSYYEQYF

j_call: TRBJ1-2
d_call: TRBD1
clone_size: .
v_call: TRBV6-4
cdr3_nt: TGTGCCAGCGTAGCGCAGGGGACAGCCAAGGGTCCCCCTAACTATGGCTACACCTTC
cdr3_aa: CASVAQGTAKGPPNYGYTF

j_call: TRBJ1-1
d_call: TRBD1
clone_size: .
v_call: TRBV6-5
cdr3_nt: TGTGCCAGCAGTTACTTCCGCAGGGGGTTCGGTGAAGCTTTCTTT
cdr3_aa: CASSYFRRGFGEAFF

j_call: TRBJ2-6
d_call: TRBD1
clone_size: .
v_call: TRBV11-2
cdr3_nt: TGTGCCAGCAGCTTATTCGCAGGGGGCTCTGGGGCCAACGTCCTGACTTTC
cdr3_aa: CASSLFAGGSGANVLTF

j_call: TRBJ2-2
d_call: .
clone_size: .
v_call: TRBV5-1
cdr3_nt: TGCGCCAGCCGGACAAACCTTAACACCGGGGAGCTGTTTTTT
cdr3_aa: CASRTNLNTGELFF

j_call: TRBJ1-6
d_call: .
clone_size: .
v_call: TRBV6-4
cdr3_nt: TGTGCCAGCATCAGATCAGGGACCCATTCACCCCTCCACTTT
cdr3_aa: CASIRSGTHSPLHF

j_call: TRBJ2-6
d_call: .
clone_size: .
v_call: TRBV9
cdr3_nt: TGTGCCAGCAGCGGACGAAATTTCGGCGCCAACGTCCTGACTTTC
cdr3_aa: CASSGRNFGANVLTF

j_call: TRBJ2-2
d_call: .
clone_size: .
v_call: TRBV2
cdr3_nt: TGTGCCAGCTTGACCGGGGTTAGTGATGGAGCCGGGGAGCTGTTTTTT
cdr3_aa: CASLTGVSDGAGELFF

j_call: TRBJ1-2
d_call: .
clone_size: .
v_call: TRBV7-3
cdr3_nt: TGTGCCAGCAGCTTAGGAGGGTGGGATGGCTACACCTTC
cdr3_aa: CASSLGGWDGYTF

j_call: TRBJ2-7
d_call: TRBD1
clone_size: .
v_call: TRBV29-1
cdr3_nt: TGCAGCGTGGGACAGGGGGCGGGGGAGCAGTACTTC
cdr3_aa: CSVGQGAGEQYF

j_call: TRBJ1-2
d_call: TRBD1
clone_size: few
v_call: TRBV19
cdr3_nt: TGTGCCAGTAGGACAGGGGTGGGAGGCTACACCTTC
cdr3_aa: CASRTGVGGYTF

j_call: TRBJ2-3
d_call: .
clone_size: .
v_call: TRBV7-6
cdr3_nt: TGTGCCAGCAGCTTAGAGGTCACAGATACGCAGTATTTT
cdr3_aa: CASSLEVTDTQYF

j_call: TRBJ1-2
d_call: .
clone_size: .
v_call: TRBV6-6
cdr3_nt: TGTGCCAGCCGTGGAAGAGACATTTATGGCTACACCTTC
cdr3_aa: CASRGRDIYGYTF

j_call: TRBJ2-7
d_call: TRBD2
clone_size: .
v_call: TRBV9
cdr3_nt: TGTGCCAGCAGCGCCCCAACTAGCGGGAAGACTGACGAGCAGTACTTC
cdr3_aa: CASSAPTSGKTDEQYF

j_call: TRBJ1-3
d_call: .
clone_size: .
v_call: TRBV6-1
cdr3_nt: TGTGCCAGCAGTGAAGCGCTTCACGTATGGGGAAGAAACACCATATATTTT
cdr3_aa: CASSEALHVWGRNTIYF

j_call: TRBJ1-2
d_call: .
clone_size: .
v_call: TRBV6-1
cdr3_nt: TGTGCCAGCATTTTTAGGTTGGGCTATGGCTACACCTTC
cdr3_aa: CASIFRLGYGYTF

j_call: TRBJ1-1
d_call: .
clone_size: .
v_call: TRBV7-9
cdr3_nt: TGTGCCAGCAGCTTGGTGAGGGGCAACACTGAAGCTTTCTTT
cdr3_aa: CASSLVRGNTEAFF

j_call: TRBJ2-3
d_call: .
clone_size: .
v_call: TRBV10-3
cdr3_nt: TGTGCCATCAGTGGGCCCCGGGACGTAGGCACAGATACGCAGTATTTT
cdr3_aa: CAISGPRDVGTDTQYF

j_call: TRBJ1-2
d_call: TRBD1
clone_size: .
v_call: TRBV7-9
cdr3_nt: TGTGCCAGCAGGGAGACAGGGAACTATGGCTACACCTTC
cdr3_aa: CASRETGNYGYTF

j_call: TRBJ2-5
d_call: .
clone_size: once
v_call: TRBV30
cdr3_nt: TGTGCCTGGGGGTGGGGTGACAAGCAGTACTTC
cdr3_aa: CAWGWGDKQYF

j_call: TRBJ2-2
d_call: .
clone_size: .
v_call: TRBV5-1
cdr3_nt: TGCGCCAGCAGCTCCTTAATGTCTTCGAACACCGGGGAGCTGTTTTTT
cdr3_aa: CASSSLMSSNTGELFF

j_call: TRBJ1-1
d_call: .
clone_size: .
v_call: TRBV18
cdr3_nt: TGTGCCAGCTCACACCAGGCAAGTGAAGCTTTCTTT
cdr3_aa: CASSHQASEAFF

j_call: TRBJ1-1
d_call: .
clone_size: .
v_call: TRBV7-9
cdr3_nt: TGTGCCAGCAGCTTAGCGGGTCCCAACACTGAAGCTTTCTTT
cdr3_aa: CASSLAGPNTEAFF

j_call: TRBJ1-1
d_call: .
clone_size: .
v_call: TRBV5-4
cdr3_nt: TGTGCCAGCAGCTCTCCTCAGGGATATGACACTGAAGCTTTCTTT
cdr3_aa: CASSSPQGYDTEAFF

j_call: TRBJ1-1
d_call: .
clone_size: once
v_call: TRBV10-3
cdr3_nt: TGTGCCATCACTGACACGGTGCTAGGCACTGAAGCTTTCTTT
cdr3_aa: CAITDTVLGTEAFF

j_call: TRBJ1-3
d_call: .
clone_size: .
v_call: TRBV6-1
cdr3_nt: TGTGCCAGCACCCTTCGGGGGGGGTCTGGAAACACCATATATTTT
cdr3_aa: CASTLRGGSGNTIYF

j_call: TRBJ1-5
d_call: TRBD1
clone_size: .
v_call: TRBV7-8
cdr3_nt: TGTGCCAGCGGGACAGGTCTGGGGCCCCAGCATTTT
cdr3_aa: CASGTGLGPQHF

j_call: TRBJ2-2
d_call: TRBD1
clone_size: .
v_call: TRBV30
cdr3_nt: TGTGCCTGGAAAACATCTACAGGGGACGGGGAGCTGTTTTTT
cdr3_aa: CAWKTSTGDGELFF

j_call: TRBJ1-1
d_call: .
clone_size: .
v_call: TRBV20-1
cdr3_nt: TGCAGGGGGGCGGGGGGCACTGAAGCTTTCTTT
cdr3_aa: CRGAGGTEAFF

j_call: TRBJ2-7
d_call: TRBD2
clone_size: once
v_call: TRBV25-1
cdr3_nt: TGTGCCAGCAGTGTCGACGGGGGGAGCTACGAGCAGTACTTC
cdr3_aa: CASSVDGGSYEQYF

j_call: TRBJ1-6
d_call: .
clone_size: .
v_call: TRBV6-1
cdr3_nt: TGTGCCAGCAGTGGTAGACAGGTGAATAATTCACCCCTCCACTTT
cdr3_aa: CASSGRQVNNSPLHF

j_call: TRBJ2-1
d_call: TRBD2
clone_size: .
v_call: TRBV7-9
cdr3_nt: TGTGCCAGCAGCTTACTAGCGGGGGATAGGGATGAGCAGTTCTTC
cdr3_aa: CASSLLAGDRDEQFF

j_call: TRBJ2-3
d_call: .
clone_size: .
v_call: TRBV10-3
cdr3_nt: TGTGCCATCAGAGGGCAGGGGTCCAACACAGATACGCAGTATTTT
cdr3_aa: CAIRGQGSNTDTQYF

j_call: TRBJ1-6
d_call: TRBD1
clone_size: few
v_call: TRBV5-5
cdr3_nt: TGTGCCAGCAGCTTGAGTGGGACAGCGAATTCACCCCTCCACTTT
cdr3_aa: CASSLSGTANSPLHF

j_call: TRBJ2-7
d_call: .
clone_size: once
v_call: TRBV14
cdr3_nt: TGTGCCAGCAGCCAGGGCCAGCGGGCGGGGTACGAGCAGTACTTC
cdr3_aa: CASSQGQRAGYEQYF

j_call: TRBJ1-2
d_call: .
clone_size: once
v_call: TRBV13
cdr3_nt: TGTGCCAGCAGCCCCAAGATAGGAGGCTACACCTTC
cdr3_aa: CASSPKIGGYTF

j_call: TRBJ1-1
d_call: .
clone_size: .
v_call: TRBV6-5
cdr3_nt: TGTGCCAGCAGTTTCTCTATGAACACTGAAGCTTTCTTT
cdr3_aa: CASSFSMNTEAFF

j_call: TRBJ1-1
d_call: TRBD1
clone_size: .
v_call: TRBV7-9
cdr3_nt: TGTGCCAGCAGCCAGAGGACAGGGGGCTTCACTGAAGCTTTCTTT
cdr3_aa: CASSQRTGGFTEAFF

j_call: TRBJ1-6
d_call: .
clone_size: .
v_call: TRBV15
cdr3_nt: TGTGCCACCAGCAGACATCTTCGGGGAGGGGACGGTTCACCCCTCCACTTT
cdr3_aa: CATSRHLRGGDGSPLHF

j_call: TRBJ1-2
d_call: .
clone_size: .
v_call: TRBV6-6
cdr3_nt: TGTGCCAGCAGTTACTCGGGTTGGGGTAATGGCTACACCTTC
cdr3_aa: CASSYSGWGNGYTF

j_call: TRBJ2-5
d_call: .
clone_size: .
v_call: TRBV1
cdr3_nt: TGCACCAGCAGCCTAGCGGGAGGGCCGAGGTGGGGATGCAGAGAGACCCAGTACTTC
cdr3_aa: CTSSLAGGPRWGCRETQYF

j_call: TRBJ1-3
d_call: .
clone_size: many
v_call: TRBV6-1
cdr3_nt: TGTGCCAGCAGTGAATCCGGTCCCATAGGAAACACCATATATTTT
cdr3_aa: CASSESGPIGNTIYF

j_call: TRBJ2-7
d_call: .
clone_size: .
v_call: TRBV27
cdr3_nt: TGTGCCAGCAGCCCGGAGGGGTTACGGTCCTACGAGCAGTACTTC
cdr3_aa: CASSPEGLRSYEQYF

j_call: TRBJ2-7
d_call: .
clone_size: .
v_call: TRBV5-1
cdr3_nt: TGCGCCAGCAGCTTGGAGCAGGGAAGACGGCTTGAGCAGTACTTC
cdr3_aa: CASSLEQGRRLEQYF

j_call: TRBJ1-2
d_call: .
clone_size: few
v_call: TRBV13
cdr3_nt: TGTGCCAGCAGCAAATCCCGCCGTTCCTATGGCTACACCTTC
cdr3_aa: CASSKSRRSYGYTF